Sequencing of this TCR beta chain was carried out in a study of blood T cells in healthy people across ages. CDR3 length: 16 residues. Germline CDR1 reads MDHEN; CDR2 reads SYDVKM. The V gene lost 7 bases and the J gene lost 9 bases, with 22 bases spanning the gap. Each donor's blood draw was ten milliliters of peripheral blood. With each sample, at least 5 micrograms of total RNA were extracted. Primed by a sample-barcoded 5' primer and a J-beta primer mix, a second PCR proceeded for about 7 to 12 cycles. Each cDNA molecule was tagged by a template-switch adaptor with 12 random nucleotides. Sequencing yielded, for each sample, at least 3 million paired-end reads carrying CDR3. TCRdb called the 5' RACE reads again in MiXCR, with one record for every CDR3 protein. The sample includes about 1,600,000 distinct CDR3 sequences, around 42% of them seen just once.

The sample comprised blood. The receptor's source is a woman aged 18 to 35 in good health. The genes are TRBV28 and TRBJ1-6, with D possibly matching TRBD1 (5 bases). The DNA for the CDR3 is TGTGCCAGCAAACGTATGGTAGGTGGGGGATCTTCACCCCTCCACTTT. Its protein product is CASKRMVGGGSSPLHF.